This T cell receptor (beta chain) was documented in a study of T cells in Graves' hyperthyroidism and ophthalmopathy. Points from the study as a whole: The majority of expanded thyroid clonotypes above 0.001 also appeared in blood. A model built on 13 V-J features separated ophthalmopathy from stable hyperthyroidism.

Germline CDR1 and CDR2: SGHNT and YENEEA. Between the trimmed V and J ends, which lost 4 bases and 0 bases, there was a span of 13 bases. The CDR3 sequence is 16 residues long. RNA transcripts were the template for amplifying TCR beta CDR3 regions. The TCR CDR3 was amplified in a first-round RT-PCR using the HTBI primer set. TCRdb reanalysed the multiplex PCR reads using MiXCR and keeps one entry per CDR3 protein. The sample has tens of thousands of distinct CDR3 sequences; approximately 53% are singletons. In this sample, this clonotype turned up many times. What it binds is not known. This TCR was recovered from a woman aged 55-69 years with Graves' ophthalmopathy. Input material: blood. V usage is TRBV11-3 and J usage is TRBJ2-1; D possibly corresponds to TRBD1 (6 bases). CDR3 protein: CASSSRQDSSYNEQFF. The CDR3 DNA reads TGTGCCAGCAGCTCCAGACAGGACAGCTCCTACAATGAGCAGTTCTTC.